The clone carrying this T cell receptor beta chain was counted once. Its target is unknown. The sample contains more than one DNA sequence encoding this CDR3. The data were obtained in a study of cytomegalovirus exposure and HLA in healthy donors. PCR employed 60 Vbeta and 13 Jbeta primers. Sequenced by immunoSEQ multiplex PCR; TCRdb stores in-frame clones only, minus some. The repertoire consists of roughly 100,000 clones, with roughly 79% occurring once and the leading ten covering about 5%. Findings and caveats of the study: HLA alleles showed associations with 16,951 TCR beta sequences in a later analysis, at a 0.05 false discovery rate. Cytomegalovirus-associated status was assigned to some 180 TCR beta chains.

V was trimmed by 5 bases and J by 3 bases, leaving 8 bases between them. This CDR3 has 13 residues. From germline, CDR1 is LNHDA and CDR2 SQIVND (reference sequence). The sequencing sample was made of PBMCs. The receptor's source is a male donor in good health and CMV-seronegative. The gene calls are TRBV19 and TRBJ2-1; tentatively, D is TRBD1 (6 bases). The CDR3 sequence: CASSPRGYNEQFF. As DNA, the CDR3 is TGTGCCAGTAGTCCCAGGGGCTACAATGAGCAGTTCTTC. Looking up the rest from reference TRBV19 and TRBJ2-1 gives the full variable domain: DGGITQSPKYLFRKEGQNVTLSCEQNLNHDAMYWYRQDPGQGLRLIYYSQIVNDFQKGDIAEGYSVSREKKESFPLTVTSAQKNPTAFYLCASSPRGYNEQFFGPGTRLTVL.